The 28 T cell receptor beta chains below all came from one sample that was sequenced in a study of blood T cells in healthy people across ages. Next came a second PCR, run for 7 to 11 cycles, which used a sample-barcoded 5' primer along with a J-beta primer mix. MiXCR, applied by TCRdb to the 5' RACE reads, yields one record per CDR3 protein. The data contain fewer than 2,000,000 distinct CDR3 sequences, about two fifths of them singletons. Sequenced input: blood. The receptors were sampled from a human donor in good health.

The chain links TRBV29-1 to TRBJ1-1; a weak D match, TRBD1 (5 bases). CDR3 length: 12 residues. CDR1 and CDR2 (germline): SQVTM, ANQGSEA. V was trimmed by 7 bases and J by 8 bases, leaving 17 bases between them. The CDR3 coding sequence is TGCAGCGACCTCTCCCGGGGCTCAGAAGCTTTCTTT. This codes for CSDLSRGSEAFF.

The V and J genes are TRBV7-9 and TRBJ2-1; 9 bases map to TRBD1. This CDR3 has 13 residues. V gave up 1 base and J gave up 15 bases; unmatched junction bases: 7. Germline V lookup: CDR1 SEHNR, CDR2 FQNEAQ (reference sequence). The CDR3 nucleotides read TGTGCCAGCAGCTTAGGGGGACAGGGAAACGGGTTCTTC. Amino acid sequence: CASSLGGQGNGFF. The whole variable domain, remainder taken from reference TRBV7-9 and TRBJ2-1, is DTGVSQNPRHKITKRGQNVTFRCDPISEHNRLYWYRQTLGQGPEFLTYFQNEAQLEKSRLLSDRFSAERPKGSFSTLEIQRTEQGDSAMYLCASSLGGQGNGFFGPGTRLTVL.

There are a few counts of this clonotype. The genes are TRBV4-2 and TRBJ2-3; 13 bases map to TRBD2. V lost 6 bases to trimming and J lost 2 bases; unmatched junction nucleotides: 11. The CDR3 extends over 18 amino acids. From germline, CDR1 is LGHNA and CDR2 YNFKEQ. CDR3 sequence: CASRLGLAGYDYTDTQYF. The DNA of the CDR3 is TGTGCCAGCAGGCTGGGACTAGCGGGGTATGACTACACAGATACGCAGTATTTT.

This clonotype was seen only a few times. The J gene is TRBJ2-3, the V gene TRBV20-1, with a possible D match to TRBD2 (5 bases). This CDR3 has 14 residues. Germline V gene data show CDR1 as DFQATT and CDR2 as SNEGSKA (reference sequence). V was shortened by 1 base and J by 1 base, with 9 bases between the two germline ends. The CDR3: CSARGTYGTDTQYF. Here the CDR3 DNA reads TGCAGTGCTAGAGGGACTTACGGCACAGATACGCAGTATTTT.

CDR3 in amino acids: CATRALYYGYTF. CDR3 nucleotides: TGTGCCACGAGAGCACTCTACTATGGCTACACCTTC. V usage is TRBV6-2 or TRBV6-3 and J usage is TRBJ1-2, with D uncertain. The V gene lost 10 bases and the J gene lost 3 bases, with 12 bases spanning the gap. The CDR3 has 12 amino acids. CDR1 is MNHEY, CDR2 SVGEGT, per germline.

This clonotype was counted only a few times. CDR3: CATSEVQGTSSYNEQFF. The CDR3 DNA sequence: TGTGCCACCAGTGAAGTACAGGGGACTAGCTCCTACAATGAGCAGTTCTTC. V is TRBV24-1 and J is TRBJ2-1; tentative D call: TRBD2 (8 bases). The CDR3 spans 17 residues. Trimming removed 4 bases at V and 0 bases at J, with 15 bases between. From germline, CDR1 is KGHDR and CDR2 SFDVKD.

This clonotype occurred many times. The chain uses TRBV29-1 and TRBJ1-2; the match to TRBD1 covers 8 bases. The CDR3 is 11 residues long. Germline values: CDR1 SQVTM, CDR2 ANQGSEA. J was trimmed by 8 bases and V by 6 bases; bases with no gene match: 5. The CDR3 sequence is CSVQGGRGYTF. The CDR3 region has the DNA TGCAGCGTACAGGGGGGTCGAGGCTACACCTTC.

The chain links TRBV9 to TRBJ1-2, with TRBD1 matching over 8 bases. Germline V gene data show CDR1 as SGDLS and CDR2 as YYNGEE. CDR3 length equals 16 residues. The V gene end was trimmed by 3 bases and the J gene end by 2 bases; junction bases not matched to a gene: 9. The CDR3: CASSDEQGVNNYGYTF. In DNA, the CDR3 is TGTGCCAGCAGCGATGAACAGGGGGTGAACAACTATGGCTACACCTTC.

The chain recombines TRBV28 with TRBJ2-7; D is tentatively TRBD1 or TRBD2 (6 bases each). Trimming cost V 5 bases and J 0 bases, with 14 bases left between them. The CDR3 consists of 15 residues. Germline CDR1 MDHEN, CDR2 SYDVKM. CDR3 region: CASSPRDTSSYEQYF. CDR3 DNA: TGTGCCAGCAGTCCGCGGGACACCTCCTCCTACGAGCAGTACTTC.

The chain is built from TRBV10-3 and TRBJ1-4; possibly TRBD1 for D (6 bases). Germline loops: CDR1 ENHRY, CDR2 SYGVKD. Trimming took off 4 bases at V and 8 bases at J, with 11 bases between the two ends. This CDR3 contains 13 residues. CDR3 nucleotides: TGTGCCATCAGTGCGGGACAAATGGAAAAACTGTTTTTT. Translating it yields CAISAGQMEKLFF.

This clonotype was observed a few times. CDR3 sequence (DNA): TGTGCCAGCAGCGTAAACCCGGACGTGGGAATACAAGAGACCCAGTACTTC. It codes for CASSVNPDVGIQETQYF. The chain couples TRBV9 to TRBJ2-5; unclear D gene. Germline V gene lookup returns CDR1 SGDLS and CDR2 YYNGEE. The CDR3 covers 17 residues. The germline V and J ends were trimmed by 1 base and 2 bases, with 18 bases remaining between them.

Points on this clonotype: A single base separates this from a much larger clone, so it may be a read error. The CDR3 reads CASSSTGDPLWEQYF. In nucleotides, the CDR3 is TGTGCCAGCAGTTCTACAGGGGACCCCCTATGGGAGCAGTACTTC. The chain recombines TRBV28 with TRBJ2-7; 7 bases line up with TRBD1. V dropped 4 bases and J dropped 7; count of bases not matched to a gene: 13. Germline CDR1 reads MDHEN; CDR2 reads SYDVKM. CDR3 length: 15 residues.

This clonotype has only one observation. This chain joins TRBV11-2 and TRBJ2-5, with D possibly matching TRBD2 (6 bases). V lost 5 bases and J 1 base, leaving 14 bases between the germline ends. The CDR3 has 15 residues. Germline-derived CDR1 and CDR2 are SGHAT and FQNNGV. The CDR3 here is CASSNMGTFQETQYF. The CDR3 bases are TGTGCCAGCAGCAACATGGGGACTTTCCAAGAGACCCAGTACTTC.

This clonotype was seen a few times. This chain joins TRBV7-6 and TRBJ1-6, with a weak D call TRBD1 (5 bases). Trimming cost V 4 bases and J 7 bases, with 11 bases left between them. From germline, CDR1 is SGHVS and CDR2 FNYEAQ. This CDR3 has 14 amino acids. Here the CDR3 reads CASSSGTLNSPLHF. The CDR3 bases are TGTGCCAGCAGCTCCGGGACTCTAAATTCACCCCTCCACTTT.

The CDR3 bases are TGTGCCACCAGTGATTTCAGTCTCAATGAGCAGTTCTTC. Translated, it gives CATSDFSLNEQFF. V and J are TRBV24-1 and TRBJ2-1, with D unresolved. The V gene lost 1 base and the J gene lost 6 bases, with 6 bases spanning the gap. Per germline, CDR1 KGHDR and CDR2 SFDVKD. The length of the CDR3 is 13 residues.

The chain joins TRBV5-1 to TRBJ2-2; a weak D match, TRBD1 (6 bases). Trimming stripped 2 bases from V and 1 base from J, with 12 bases between. The CDR3 covers 16 residues. CDR1 and CDR2 (germline): SGHRS, YFSETQ. The CDR3 bases are TGCGCCAGCAGCTTCTTACCGACAGGGAACACCGGGGAGCTGTTTTTT. This translates into CASSFLPTGNTGELFF.

This chain links TRBV10-3 with TRBJ2-4, with D tentatively TRBD2 (6 bases). The last part of the DNA fits TRBJ2-5 better; the J call may be wrong. The CDR3 has 17 residues. In germline, CDR1 is ENHRY, CDR2 SYGVKD. The CDR3 bases are TGTGCCATCAGTGACCCTGAACTAGCCTTACGGGGGGAGACCCAGTACTTC. Translated, it gives CAISDPELALRGETQYF.

This clonotype was detected only a few times. The V gene is TRBV27, the J gene TRBJ1-2, with D perhaps matching TRBD1 (5 bases). This CDR3 contains 18 residues. The germline gives CDR1 MNHEY, CDR2 SMNVEV (reference sequence). V lost 2 bases, J lost 3 bases, and 22 bases lay in between. CDR3 protein: CASSLDGSIGTEDYGYTF. DNA of the CDR3: TGTGCCAGCAGTTTAGATGGTAGTATCGGGACGGAGGACTATGGCTACACCTTC.

This clonotype was found a few times. This chain links TRBV4-3 with TRBJ2-3, with D tentatively TRBD2 (5 bases). Looked up from germline, CDR1 is LGHNA and CDR2 is YSLEER. CDR3 length: 16 amino acids. V lost 3 bases, J lost 6 bases, and 19 bases lay in between. The CDR3 reads CASSQVLTREWDTQYF. The CDR3 nucleotides read TGCGCCAGCAGCCAGGTTCTAACGAGGGAATGGGATACGCAGTATTTT.

This clonotype was seen at least ten times. The chain joins TRBV11-2 to TRBJ2-4; 14 nucleotides line up with TRBD2. The V gene's germline CDR1 is SGHAT and CDR2 FQNNGV. With V trimmed by 4 bases and J by 2 bases, 19 bases remained unmatched. The CDR3 totals 22 residues. This CDR3 reads CASSYEASGTSGGPLPKNIQYF. The CDR3 coding sequence is TGTGCCAGCAGCTACGAGGCTTCCGGGACTAGCGGGGGCCCCTTACCCAAAAACATTCAGTACTTC.

This clonotype was observed a few times. The rearrangement links TRBV7-2 to TRBJ2-7; 8 positions agree with TRBD1. The CDR3 runs 14 residues. Unmatched junction bases numbered 7, after V lost 7 bases and J lost 2 bases. Germline CDR1 and CDR2: SGHTA and FQGNSA. The CDR3 loop is CASKPPGGPYEQYF. The CDR3 coding sequence is TGTGCCAGCAAACCCCCAGGGGGCCCCTACGAGCAGTACTTC.

The chain is built from TRBV13 and TRBJ2-3; 14 nucleotides line up with TRBD2. The CDR3 consists of 20 residues. V gave up 0 bases and J gave up 5 bases; unmatched junction bases: 13. Germline V gene sequence: CDR1 PRHDT, CDR2 FYEKMQ (reference sequence). CDR3 DNA sequence: TGTGCCAGCAGCTTAGGATATCCGGGACTAGCGGGGGCCCGCGGAGATACGCAGTATTTT. Its protein is CASSLGYPGLAGARGDTQYF.

The chain employs TRBV7-2 and TRBJ1-4, with D uncertain. Trimming removed 1 base from V and 5 bases from J, with 5 bases in between. Looked up from germline, CDR1 is SGHTA and CDR2 is FQGNSA. The CDR3 runs to 13 residues. CDR3 coding DNA: TGTGCCAGCAGCTTAGTCTTCAATGAAAAACTGTTTTTT. Its protein is CASSLVFNEKLFF.

This clonotype occurred a few times. The chain couples TRBV20-1 to TRBJ1-4; TRBD1 aligns across 7 bases. J gave up 5 bases and V 1 base, and 4 bases lay outside the gene matches. CDR1 is DFQATT, CDR2 SNEGSKA, per germline (reference sequence). The CDR3 runs to 14 residues. The CDR3, as DNA: TGCAGTGCTAGAGCCGGGACAGTGAATGAAAAACTGTTTTTT. Protein product: CSARAGTVNEKLFF.

The chain recombines TRBV15 with TRBJ2-4; 10 bases match TRBD1. The J call is in doubt because the DNA end fits TRBJ2-7 better. The CDR3 length is 16 residues. The germline CDR1 and CDR2 sequences are LNHNV and YYDKDF (reference sequence). For the CDR3, the DNA is TGTGCCACCAGCGGGGGAGGACAGGGGGGGAACTACGAGCAGTACTTC. Its translation: CATSGGGQGGNYEQYF.

The V and J genes are TRBV7-2 and TRBJ2-3; D uncertain. Germline lookup yields CDR1 SGHTA and CDR2 FQGNSA. This CDR3 contains 14 residues. V was shortened by 5 bases and J by 11 bases, with 20 bases between the two germline ends. CDR3 DNA: TGTGCCAGCAGCCTAGTGTGGCCAACCGGAATGCAGTATTTT. Translating it yields CASSLVWPTGMQYF.

V is TRBV20-1 and J is TRBJ2-3; 12 bases align to TRBD2. CDR3 size: 14 residues. Per germline, CDR1 DFQATT and CDR2 SNEGSKA (reference sequence). V was clipped by 6 bases and J by 5 bases; unmatched bases: 6. The CDR3 region has the DNA TGCAGTGCCCGTTGGGGACTAGCGGGAGATACGCAGTATTTT. The encoded protein is CSARWGLAGDTQYF.

In its sample, this clonotype was seen a few times. The chain employs TRBV7-2 and TRBJ1-2; D is undetermined. This CDR3 is 13 amino acids long. Trimming removed 4 bases at V and 6 bases at J, with 12 bases between. Germline loops: CDR1 SGHTA, CDR2 FQGNSA. The DNA for the CDR3 is TGTGCCAGCAGCTCCTACATTAGCGATGGCTACACCTTC. Its translation: CASSSYISDGYTF.